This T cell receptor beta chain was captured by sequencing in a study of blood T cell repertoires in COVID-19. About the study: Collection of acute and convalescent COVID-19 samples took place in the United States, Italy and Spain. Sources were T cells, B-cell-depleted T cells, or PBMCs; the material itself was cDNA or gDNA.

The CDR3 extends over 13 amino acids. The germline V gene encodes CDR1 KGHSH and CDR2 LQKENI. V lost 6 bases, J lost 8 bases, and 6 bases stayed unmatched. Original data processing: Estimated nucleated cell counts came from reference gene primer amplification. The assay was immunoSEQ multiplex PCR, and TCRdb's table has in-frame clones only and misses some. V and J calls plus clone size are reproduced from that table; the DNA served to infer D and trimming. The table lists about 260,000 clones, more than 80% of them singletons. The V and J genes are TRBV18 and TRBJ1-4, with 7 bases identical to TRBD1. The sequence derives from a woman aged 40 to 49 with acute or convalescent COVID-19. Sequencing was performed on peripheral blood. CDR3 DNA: TGTGCCAGCTCTGACAGGGTGGAGGAAAAACTGTTTTTT. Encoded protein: CASSDRVEEKLFF.